Presented here are 29 T cell receptor beta chains from one specimen sequenced in a study of T-cell reconstitution after alpha-beta-depleted transplantation in children (dated by TCRdb to 2016 to 2018). The method was PCR. TCRdb lists the instrument as Illumina HiSeq 2500. Molecular barcoding was employed in the preparation of TCR libraries, with unique molecular identifiers being used to normalize TCRbeta repertoire quantification. The raw public reads went through TCRdb reprocessing: fastp at Q25, MiXCR clone calling, in-frame beta chains kept. Rows merge per CDR3 protein into single entries with the most common DNA and genes. This sample holds tens of thousands of distinct CDR3 sequences; around 7.9% were observed only once. Approximately 2.4% of the sample is in the top ten clones. Specimen: PBMCs from the stem cell graft donor, collected from the stem cell graft. These TCRs come from a human donor who donated a stem cell graft to a child with acute lymphoblastic leukemia.

In this sample, this clonotype turned up a few times. V gene TRBV29-1 combines with J gene TRBJ1-1; D is uncertain. CDR1 is SQVTM and CDR2 is ANQGSEA in the germline V gene. Trimming removed 2 bases at V and 0 bases at J, with 10 bases between. The CDR3 has 14 amino acids. CDR3 bases: TGCAGCGTTGAAAAGCAGGTGATGAACACTGAAGCTTTCTTT. Translated: CSVEKQVMNTEAFF. The full variable domain, in which reference TRBV29-1 and TRBJ1-1 provide the parts outside the CDR3, is SAVISQKPSRDICQRGTSLTIQCQVDSQVTMMFWYRQQPGQSLTLIATANQGSEATYESGFVIDKFPISRPNLTFSTLTVSNMSPEDSSIYLCSVEKQVMNTEAFFGQGTRLTVV.

This clonotype was detected ten times or more. The chain combines TRBV11-2 with TRBJ2-5, with TRBD1 as a possible D gene (5 bases). CDR1 SGHAT and CDR2 FQNNGV come from the germline V gene. The CDR3 contains 14 residues. Trimming removed 3 bases at V and 5 bases at J, with 13 bases between. The CDR3 region is CASSFYRGRETQYF. The CDR3 nucleotides are TGTGCCAGCAGCTTCTATAGGGGTCGGGAGACCCAGTACTTC.

This clonotype occurred many times. The gene calls are TRBV29-1 and TRBJ2-1; 12 nucleotides match TRBD2. Germline CDR1 is SQVTM and CDR2 is ANQGSEA. The CDR3 covers 14 residues. The J segment lost 2 bases and the V segment lost 5 bases, leaving 1 base of the junction unmatched. The CDR3 nucleotides are TGCAGCGTTCGACTAGCGGGGGCCTACAATGAGCAGTTCTTC. Translated: CSVRLAGAYNEQFF.

At least ten counts were recorded for this clonotype. At one end the junction does not follow the germline gene, possibly because of a read error. This CDR3 is CASSLAPGGYVYTF. The CDR3 DNA reads as TGCGCCAGCAGCTTGGCCCCGGGTGGCTATGTCTACACCTTC. The genes are TRBV5-1 and TRBJ1-2; D is ambiguous. Germline V gene lookup returns CDR1 SGHRS and CDR2 YFSETQ. The CDR3 totals 14 residues.

This clonotype was counted between two and nine times. The gene calls are TRBV5-1 and TRBJ2-7, with 14 bases lining up with TRBD2. Trimming took 1 base from V and 1 from J; bases not matched to a gene: 10. Germline V gives CDR1 SGHRS, CDR2 YFSETQ. The CDR3 totals 19 residues. CDR3: CASSLRGGTSGSRSYEQYF. The CDR3 bases are TGCGCCAGCAGCTTGCGGGGCGGGACTAGCGGGAGTAGGTCCTACGAGCAGTACTTC.

The genes are TRBV5-1 and TRBJ1-2; tentatively, D is TRBD1 (6 bases). Per the germline V gene, CDR1 is SGHRS and CDR2 is YFSETQ. This CDR3 has 14 amino acids. The V end was cut by 0 bases, the J end by 8 bases, with 14 bases between. CDR3 sequence: CASSLVPGADGYTF. The CDR3 DNA is TGCGCCAGCAGCTTGGTCCCAGGGGCGGACGGCTACACCTTC.

This clonotype was picked up a small number of times. This chain links TRBV5-5 with TRBJ2-3, with TRBD2 identical over 10 bases. The CDR3 consists of 16 residues. V shed 0 bases, J shed 5 bases, and the junction held 6 bases outside the gene matches. From germline, CDR1 is SGHKS and CDR2 YYEKEE (reference sequence). The CDR3 nucleotides are TGTGCCAGCAGCTTGGCCGCTAGCGGGAGTAAAGATACGCAGTATTTT. Protein: CASSLAASGSKDTQYF.

Many counts were recorded for this clonotype. This rearrangement joins TRBV5-6 to TRBJ1-2; tentative D call: TRBD1 (5 bases). There are 14 residues in the CDR3. Germline V CDR1 and CDR2: SGHDT, YYEEEE. V was clipped by 2 bases and J by 8 bases, with 16 bases between them. DNA for the CDR3: TGTGCCAGCAGCTTCTTTTCCGGGGGTGAGGGCTACACCTTC. It yields the protein CASSFFSGGEGYTF.

There are a few counts of this clonotype. The V gene is TRBV5-4, the J gene TRBJ2-2; no clear D gene. From germline, CDR1 is SGHNT and CDR2 YYREEE (reference sequence). The length of the CDR3 is 13 residues. V lost 0 bases and J lost 9, with 9 bases in between. The CDR3 is CASSLAGVRELFF. The CDR3 DNA sequence: TGTGCCAGCAGCTTGGCGGGCGTGAGGGAGCTGTTTTTT.

This clonotype was seen repeatedly, ten times or more. The chain employs TRBV23-1 and TRBJ2-7, with 7 bases lining up with TRBD2. TRBV23-1 is an ORF, with its function uncertain. V trimming: 1 base; J trimming: 2 bases; junction bases outside the gene matches: 8. CDR3 size: 16 residues. CDR3 protein: CASSQCPSGRTYEQYF. CDR3 nucleotide sequence: TGCGCCAGCAGTCAATGCCCTAGCGGAAGGACCTACGAGCAGTACTTC.

This clonotype was counted many times. This chain connects TRBV4-2 to TRBJ2-7; tentatively, D is TRBD2 (6 bases). This CDR3 has 17 residues. Trimming stripped 0 bases from V and 2 bases from J, with 17 bases between. The V gene's germline CDR1 is LGHNA and CDR2 YNFKEQ. The DNA of the CDR3 is TGTGCCAGCAGCCAAGACCGATATGGGCGGGGAACCTACGAGCAGTACTTC. Encoded protein: CASSQDRYGRGTYEQYF.

The sample holds many counts of this clonotype. The chain joins TRBV11-2 to TRBJ2-7; D not certain. Germline V lookup: CDR1 SGHAT, CDR2 FQNNGV. Trimming removed 4 bases at V and 0 bases at J, with 7 bases between. CDR3 size: 13 residues. This CDR3 reads CASSSDPSYEQYF. DNA of the CDR3: TGTGCCAGCAGCTCGGACCCCTCCTACGAGCAGTACTTC. The whole variable domain, remainder taken from reference TRBV11-2 and TRBJ2-7, is EAGVAQSPRYKIIEKRQSVAFWCNPISGHATLYWYQQILGQGPKLLIQFQNNGVVDDSQLPKDRFSAERLKGVDSTLKIQPAKLEDSAVYLCASSSDPSYEQYFGPGTRLTVT.

The table lists this clonotype with many counts. This chain uses TRBV27 with TRBJ2-7; 9 nucleotides agree with TRBD2. V shed 2 bases and J 2 bases; nucleotides not matched to a gene: 7. The CDR3 totals 16 residues. Germline-derived CDR1 and CDR2 are MNHEY and SMNVEV (reference sequence). CDR3: CASSLLRLAGTYEQYF. The CDR3 DNA reads as TGTGCCAGCAGTTTACTTAGGCTAGCGGGGACCTACGAGCAGTACTTC.

The chain is built from TRBV6-1 and TRBJ2-5; TRBD2 might be the D (6 bases). V shed 7 bases and J shed 5 bases, with 14 bases lying between them. The CDR3 runs to 13 residues. Germline CDR1 MNHNS, CDR2 SASEGT. CDR3 bases: TGTGCCAGCAATCGGAACCGGGGGGAGACCCAGTACTTC. Protein sequence: CASNRNRGETQYF.

This clonotype came up many times. The gene calls are TRBV12-3 or TRBV12-4 and TRBJ2-1; TRBD2 aligns across 12 bases. The ends lost 6 bases at V and 4 bases at J; junction bases unmatched: 4. The CDR3 runs to 15 residues. The CDR3 here is CASRLGLAGYNEQFF. The CDR3 coding sequence is TGTGCCAGCAGGCTAGGACTAGCGGGATACAATGAGCAGTTCTTC.

This clonotype was seen repeatedly, ten times or more. The chain uses TRBV10-3 and TRBJ2-5, with 8 positions matching TRBD1. V was clipped by 6 bases and J by 4 bases; unmatched bases: 10. CDR1 is ENHRY and CDR2 is SYGVKD in the germline V gene. The CDR3 runs 15 residues. This CDR3 reads CAIRGGQGGRETQYF. Written as DNA, the CDR3 is TGTGCCATCAGAGGAGGACAGGGAGGACGAGAGACCCAGTACTTC.

This clonotype showed up many times. CDR3 region: CASSKGKLEAENTGELFF. CDR3 in DNA: TGTGCCAGCAGCAAAGGGAAATTAGAGGCGGAGAACACCGGGGAGCTGTTTTTT. The chain is built from TRBV21-1 and TRBJ2-2. TRBV21-1 is shown as a pseudogene. The CDR3 loop spans 18 amino acids.

This clonotype was seen at least ten times. This chain links TRBV4-1 with TRBJ2-7, with D maybe TRBD2 (6 bases). Germline V lookup: CDR1 MGHRA, CDR2 YSYEKL. Between the trimmed V and J ends, which lost 3 bases and 4 bases, there was a span of 13 bases. The CDR3 extends over 14 amino acids. In DNA form, the CDR3 reads TGCGCCAGCAGCCAGGGCTGGCGGGATTACGAGCAGTACTTC. It is translated as CASSQGWRDYEQYF.

This clonotype has a handful of counts. This chain joins TRBV9 and TRBJ1-4; D not certain. V was pared by 4 bases and J by 3 bases, with 13 bases between. In germline, CDR1 is SGDLS, CDR2 YYNGEE. The CDR3 has 15 residues. The CDR3: CASSLGGGSNEKLFF. CDR3 bases: TGTGCCAGCAGCTTGGGTGGAGGATCTAATGAAAAACTGTTTTTT.

This clonotype was detected a few times. The genes are TRBV7-2 and TRBJ2-5; tentatively, D is TRBD2 (6 bases). The CDR3 has 17 residues. The germline gives CDR1 SGHTA, CDR2 FQGNSA. Trimming stripped 2 bases from V and 2 bases from J, with 18 bases between. The CDR3 bases are TGTGCCAGCAGCTTATGGGGGATGGGGGGTGGTCAAGAGACCCAGTACTTC. Encoded protein: CASSLWGMGGGQETQYF.

V and J are TRBV10-3 and TRBJ2-5, with TRBD2 identical over 8 bases. The CDR3 covers 19 residues. Germline V gene data show CDR1 as ENHRY and CDR2 as SYGVKD. With V trimmed by 6 bases and J by 4 bases, 22 bases remained unmatched. DNA of the CDR3: TGTGCCATCAGGCGGGGGGTAGCGGGGAAAGACGAATGGATAGAGACCCAGTACTTC. Protein sequence: CAIRRGVAGKDEWIETQYF.

This clonotype appeared many times. The chain uses TRBV15 and TRBJ2-4; D is perhaps TRBD1 (5 bases). Germline-derived CDR1 and CDR2 are LNHNV and YYDKDF (reference sequence). V was pared by 0 bases and J by 2 bases, with 8 bases between. This CDR3 has 15 residues. In nucleotides, the CDR3 is TGTGCCACCAGCAGAGAAAGGGGTTCCAAAAACATTCAGTACTTC. This sequence encodes CATSRERGSKNIQYF.

This clonotype was seen ten or more times. The chain employs TRBV12-5 and TRBJ1-1, with TRBD1 as a possible D gene (6 bases). The germline V gene has CDR1 LGHNT and CDR2 FRNRAP. The CDR3 length is 18 residues. V was cut by 0 bases and J by 2 bases, with 19 bases left in between. The CDR3 region has the DNA TGTGCTAGTGGTTTGGTAGGTGTAGGGGGGGCGAGAAACACTGAAGCTTTCTTT. Its protein is CASGLVGVGGARNTEAFF.

This clonotype was recorded many times. The rearrangement joins TRBV6-5 to TRBJ1-1; weak D call: TRBD1 (5 bases). Germline V gene data show CDR1 as MNHEY and CDR2 as SVGAGI. The V gene lost 5 bases and the J gene lost 2 bases, with 9 bases spanning the gap. The CDR3 is 13 amino acids. CDR3 DNA sequence: TGTGCCAGCAGTATAAGGGGAAACACTGAAGCTTTCTTT. Protein: CASSIRGNTEAFF.

This clonotype has at least ten counts. J is TRBJ2-7 and V is TRBV20-1; tentative D call: TRBD1 (6 bases). Germline V lookup: CDR1 DFQATT, CDR2 SNEGSKA (reference sequence). The ends were cut back, 6 bases at V and 0 bases at J, with 18 bases in the middle. This CDR3 has 15 residues. Here the CDR3 reads CSATKRQDLSYEQYF. CDR3 DNA sequence: TGCAGTGCCACTAAACGACAGGACCTCTCCTACGAGCAGTACTTC.

This clonotype was seen at least ten times. The chain recombines TRBV24-1 with TRBJ2-3; tentatively, D is TRBD2 (6 bases). The ends were cut back, 3 bases at V and 5 bases at J, with 17 bases in the middle. This CDR3 is built from 16 residues. CDR1 is KGHDR and CDR2 is SFDVKD in the germline V gene. The CDR3 DNA is TGTGCCACCAGTGATGAGACGGAGGGTGAGGGAGATACGCAGTATTTT. It translates to CATSDETEGEGDTQYF.

This clonotype was seen a handful of times. The gene calls are TRBV2 and TRBJ2-7, with D unresolved. With 7 bases removed from V and 3 bases from J, the gap between germline ends came to 16 bases. CDR3 size: 14 residues. CDR1 and CDR2 from the germline V gene are SNHLY and FYNNEI. The CDR3 DNA is TGTGCCAGCAATAGCCAAGCAATCGACTACGAGCAGTACTTC. Protein sequence: CASNSQAIDYEQYF. Filled out from reference TRBV2 and TRBJ2-7, the complete variable domain reads EPEVTQTPSHQVTQMGQEVILRCVPISNHLYFYWYRQILGQKVEFLVSFYNNEISEKSEIFDDQFSVERPDGSNFTLKIRSTKLEDSAMYFCASNSQAIDYEQYFGPGTRLTVT.

This clonotype appeared many times. The V call is TRBV20-1, the J call TRBJ1-5; possibly TRBD1 for D (6 bases). Germline loops: CDR1 DFQATT, CDR2 SNEGSKA (reference sequence). V lost 3 bases and J 0 bases, leaving 18 bases between the germline ends. The CDR3 spans 17 residues. The CDR3 nucleotides read TGCAGTGCTAGGGGTCAGGGGCGGGGGTTTAGCAATCAGCCCCAGCATTTT. This gives the protein CSARGQGRGFSNQPQHF.

This clonotype appeared many times. The CDR3 coding sequence is TGTGCCAGCAGCCAAGAAACTCTCTCCAACTATGGCTACACCTTC. This codes for CASSQETLSNYGYTF. V and J are TRBV3-1 and TRBJ1-2, with no clear D. Trimming shortened V by 0 bases and J by 2 bases, and 10 bases separated the two germline ends. Germline V gene sequence: CDR1 LGHDT, CDR2 YNNKEL (reference sequence). The CDR3 is 15 amino acids.